This T cell receptor (beta chain) was sequenced during a study of cytomegalovirus exposure and HLA in healthy donors. The PCR made use of 60 Vbeta and 13 Jbeta primers. Clones were read by immunoSEQ multiplex PCR, and TCRdb kept only the in-frame ones, dropping some. This table holds roughly 93,000 clones, around 80% found once. Germline V gene lookup returns CDR1 SGHRS and CDR2 YFSETQ. V lost 3 bases and J lost 0, with 11 bases in between. There are 15 residues in the CDR3. The TCR originated in a human donor in good health. The chain joins TRBV5-1 to TRBJ2-3; TRBD2 might be the D (6 bases). Sequencing was carried out using PBMCs. The CDR3 sequence: CASSSTGSSTDTQYF. The CDR3 DNA reads as TGCGCCAGCAGCTCCACCGGGAGTAGCACAGATACGCAGTATTTT.